What follows are 18 T cell receptor beta chains derived from one specimen sequenced in a study of cytomegalovirus exposure and HLA in healthy donors. In the PCR, 60 Vbeta and 13 Jbeta primers were used. Method: immunoSEQ multiplex PCR; TCRdb's copy keeps in-frame clones and lacks some. This sample carries over 140,000 clones, 70% to 90% of them seen once, and the ten largest clones take about 2.4%. What was sequenced was PBMCs. Receptors were obtained from a man aged 50-59 years in good health and CMV-seronegative.

The rearrangement uses TRBV2 and TRBJ1-2; D may be TRBD1 (6 bases). Germline V gene lookup returns CDR1 SNHLY and CDR2 FYNNEI. This CDR3 has 17 residues. The V end was cut by 5 bases, the J end by 5 bases, with 24 bases between. Here the CDR3 reads CASSSTGTTGRLYGYTF. Here the CDR3 DNA reads TGTGCCAGCAGTTCTACCGGGACAACCGGCCGACTTTATGGCTACACCTTC.

In its sample, this clone was seen a few times. The chain combines TRBV5-4 with TRBJ2-3, with TRBD2 matching 7 bases. CDR1 and CDR2 (germline): SGHNT, YYREEE (reference sequence). The CDR3 is 16 amino acids. J lost 3 bases, V lost 1 base, and 8 bases had no gene match. The CDR3 nucleotides are TGTGCCAGCAGCTTGTTCGGGTGGGGGGGGACAGATACGCAGTATTTT. Its translation is CASSLFGWGGTDTQYF.

The rearrangement links TRBV14 to TRBJ1-1; D is perhaps TRBD1 (5 bases). This CDR3 contains 11 residues. CDR1 is SGHDN, CDR2 FVKESK, per germline. Trimming stripped 4 bases from V and 7 bases from J, with 7 bases between. This CDR3 is CASSRGVEAFF. The DNA for the CDR3 is TGTGCCAGCAGCCGGGGGGTTGAAGCTTTCTTT.

The chain has TRBV5-1 and TRBJ2-7; 9 nucleotides match TRBD1. Germline CDR1 SGHRS, CDR2 YFSETQ. Trimming cost V 4 bases and J 6 bases; bases outside gene matches: 17. This CDR3 is built from 17 residues. CDR3 loop: CASSPKDRGAGPSEQYF. CDR3 DNA: TGCGCCAGCAGCCCAAAGGACAGGGGAGCGGGGCCGTCCGAGCAGTACTTC.

The chain joins TRBV6-5 to TRBJ2-1; no firm D call. Germline-derived CDR1 and CDR2 are MNHEY and SVGAGI. V lost 1 base and J lost 6, with 10 bases in between. This CDR3 has 14 amino acids. The CDR3: CASSYLSPGNEQFF. CDR3 in DNA: TGTGCCAGCAGTTACTTGTCGCCAGGCAATGAGCAGTTCTTC.

This sequence joins TRBV7-8 and TRBJ1-1; TRBD1 matches at 7 bases. With V trimmed by 4 bases and J by 1 base, 18 bases remained unmatched. The V gene's germline CDR1 is SGHVS and CDR2 FQNEAQ. The CDR3 runs to 19 residues. CDR3 bases: TGTGCCAGCAGCTGGATGAGCGACAGGGAAAAGATATGGAACACTGAAGCTTTCTTT. Protein: CASSWMSDREKIWNTEAFF. The full variable domain, rest sourced from reference TRBV7-8 and TRBJ1-1, is GAGVSQSPRYKVAKRGQDVALRCDPISGHVSLFWYQQALGQGPEFLTYFQNEAQLDKSGLPSDRFFAERPEGSVSTLKIQRTQQEDSAVYLCASSWMSDREKIWNTEAFFGQGTRLTVV.

The chain uses TRBV30 and TRBJ2-5, with 8 positions matching TRBD2. Germline V lookup: CDR1 GTSNPN, CDR2 SVGIG (reference sequence). The V segment lost 5 bases and the J segment 4 bases; nucleotides outside the gene matches: 6. The CDR3 runs to 13 residues. CDR3 sequence reads: CAWAGSGIETQYF. The CDR3 region has the DNA TGTGCCTGGGCCGGTAGCGGGATAGAGACCCAGTACTTC.

The rearrangement joins TRBV4-1 to TRBJ2-7, with TRBD1 matching over 9 bases. With 3 bases clipped from V and 6 bases from J, the junction kept 15 bases outside the gene matches. There are 17 residues in the CDR3. The germline V gene has CDR1 MGHRA and CDR2 YSYEKL. The CDR3 DNA reads as TGCGCCAGCAGCCAGAGATCGACCGGGACAGGGAGTCGCGAGCAGTACTTC. It is translated as CASSQRSTGTGSREQYF.

This clone was detected only a few times. This sample also contains other DNA sequences that code for the same CDR3. This sequence joins TRBV9 and TRBJ1-6, with D uncertain. The ends were cut back, 0 bases at V and 0 bases at J, with 7 bases in the middle. CDR3 length: 16 residues. CDR1 SGDLS and CDR2 YYNGEE come from the germline V gene. The CDR3: CASSVGGSSYNSPLHF. Written as DNA, the CDR3 is TGTGCCAGCAGCGTAGGCGGCAGCTCCTATAATTCACCCCTCCACTTT.

The rearrangement uses TRBV5-1 and TRBJ2-5, with a tentative D call TRBD2 (5 bases). Trimming cost V 4 bases and J 5 bases, with 18 bases left between them. Germline V gene lookup returns CDR1 SGHRS and CDR2 YFSETQ. The CDR3 spans 15 residues. The CDR3 protein is CASSPPVGSAETQYF. CDR3 nucleotide sequence: TGCGCCAGCAGCCCACCAGTTGGGAGTGCGGAGACCCAGTACTTC.

The chain recombines TRBV5-1 with TRBJ2-1, with 9 bases lining up with TRBD1. The CDR3 extends over 14 amino acids. After removal of 4 bases from V and 7 bases from J, the junction contained 6 bases not matched to a gene. Germline assignment: CDR1 SGHRS and CDR2 YFSETQ. As DNA, the CDR3 is TGCGCCAGCAGCGAACAGGGGGCTCAAAATGAGCAGTTCTTC. This translates into CASSEQGAQNEQFF.

J is TRBJ1-2 and V is TRBV19; perhaps TRBD1 as D (6 bases). This CDR3 contains 14 residues. Trimming pared 4 bases from V and 4 bases from J, leaving 13 bases between. Germline V CDR1 and CDR2: LNHDA, SQIVND (reference sequence). The CDR3 is CASSTGVLGYGYTF. The CDR3 DNA reads as TGTGCCAGTAGTACAGGGGTGCTCGGCTATGGCTACACCTTC.

The chain combines TRBV18 with TRBJ1-5; TRBD1 aligns across 7 bases. This CDR3 comprises 18 residues. The junction had 15 bases not matched to a gene; V was cut back by 6 bases and J by 1 base. Germline V lookup: CDR1 KGHSH, CDR2 LQKENI. The DNA of the CDR3 is TGTGCCAGCTCCCCGCGGGAAGAAGGGGGCCGGAGCAATCAGCCCCAGCATTTT. Its translation is CASSPREEGGRSNQPQHF.

The genes are TRBV20-1 and TRBJ1-2, with D hard to call. The CDR3 loop spans 11 amino acids. Germline V lookup: CDR1 DFQATT, CDR2 SNEGSKA (reference sequence). The V gene lost 2 bases and the J gene lost 8 bases, with 9 bases spanning the gap. CDR3 coding DNA: TGCAGTGCTAGAAAGGAGGGAGGCTACACCTTC. This codes for CSARKEGGYTF.

In nucleotides, the CDR3 is TGTGCCACTCGGCACCGGACTAGCCCTCAAGAGACCCAGTACTTC. It is translated as CATRHRTSPQETQYF. The chain has TRBV15 and TRBJ2-5; 8 bases are shared with TRBD2. This CDR3 is built from 15 residues. The V and J ends lost 9 bases and 2 bases, in that order; junction bases with no gene match: 11. From germline, CDR1 is LNHNV and CDR2 YYDKDF (reference sequence).

This rearrangement joins TRBV5-1 to TRBJ1-4, with unresolved D. V was pared by 4 bases and J by 3 bases, with 16 bases between. Germline V gives CDR1 SGHRS, CDR2 YFSETQ. This CDR3 is built from 16 residues. The CDR3 loop reads CASSPTGLEANEKLFF. The CDR3 DNA sequence: TGCGCCAGCAGCCCTACCGGACTCGAGGCTAATGAAAAACTGTTTTTT.

This clone was detected only once. J is TRBJ1-1 and V is TRBV5-1, with D possibly being TRBD1 (6 bases). Trimming shortened V by 0 bases and J by 6 bases, and 9 bases separated the two germline ends. This CDR3 spans 13 amino acids. Germline V gene sequence: CDR1 SGHRS, CDR2 YFSETQ. CDR3 bases: TGCGCCAGCAGCTTGGACAGGGTCTCTGAAGCTTTCTTT. Protein product: CASSLDRVSEAFF.

J is TRBJ2-3 and V is TRBV28, with TRBD2 matching 12 bases. Germline CDR1 MDHEN, CDR2 SYDVKM. The CDR3 has 16 residues. The trim removed 5 bases at V and 1 base at J, leaving 4 bases unmatched. Here the CDR3 DNA reads TGTGCCAGCAGTCTACTAGCGGGAGGACGCACAGATACGCAGTATTTT. As protein: CASSLLAGGRTDTQYF.